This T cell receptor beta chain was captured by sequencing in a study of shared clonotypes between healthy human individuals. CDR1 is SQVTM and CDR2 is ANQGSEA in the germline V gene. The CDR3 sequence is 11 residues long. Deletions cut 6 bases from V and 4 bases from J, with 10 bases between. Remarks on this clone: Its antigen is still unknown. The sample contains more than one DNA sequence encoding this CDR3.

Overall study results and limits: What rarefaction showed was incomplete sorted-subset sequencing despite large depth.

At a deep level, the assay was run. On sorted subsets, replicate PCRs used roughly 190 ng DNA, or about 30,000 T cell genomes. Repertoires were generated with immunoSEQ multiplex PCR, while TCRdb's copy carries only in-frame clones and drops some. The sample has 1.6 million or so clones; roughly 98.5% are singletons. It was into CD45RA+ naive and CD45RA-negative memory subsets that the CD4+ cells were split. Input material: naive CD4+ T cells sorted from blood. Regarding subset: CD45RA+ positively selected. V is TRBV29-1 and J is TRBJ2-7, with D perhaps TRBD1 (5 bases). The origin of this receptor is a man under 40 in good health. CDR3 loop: CSVAQGYEQYF. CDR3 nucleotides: TGCAGCGTAGCCCAGGGTTACGAGCAGTACTTC.